The source of this T cell receptor (beta chain) is a study of CXCR3-negative and CXCR3-positive naive CD8 T cells. Germline CDR1 SNHLY, CDR2 FYNNEI. This CDR3 region has 13 residues. In preparing the TRB cDNA libraries, 5' RACE with UMI labels was used. One entry per CDR3 protein, without DNA, is what TCRdb gives after re-calling the 5' RACE reads. This repertoire includes over 55,000 distinct CDR3 sequences. This chain links TRBV2 with TRBJ2-3; the D call of TRBD1 rests on TCRdb alone, since no DNA is present to check it. The TCR comes from a human donor in good health. Some clones in this sample may be carry-over from other donors' samples. Sequences were obtained from memory CD8+ T cells from blood. The CDR3 spells CAYRGSSTDTQYF.